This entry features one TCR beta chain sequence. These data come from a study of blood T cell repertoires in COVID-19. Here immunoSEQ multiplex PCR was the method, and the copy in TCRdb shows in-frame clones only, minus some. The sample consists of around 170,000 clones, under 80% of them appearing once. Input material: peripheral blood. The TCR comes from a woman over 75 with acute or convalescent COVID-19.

CDR3 region: CASSLTLNTDTQYF. CDR3 in DNA: TGTGCCAGCAGTCTGACACTTAACACAGATACGCAGTATTTT. This chain joins TRBV27 and TRBJ2-3; D is uncertain. The length of the CDR3 is 14 residues. Germline values: CDR1 MNHEY, CDR2 SMNVEV (reference sequence). The V gene lost 5 bases and the J gene lost 2 bases, with 11 bases spanning the gap.